This T cell receptor (beta chain) was recovered during a study of blood T cell repertoires in COVID-19. Study as a whole: Collection of acute and convalescent COVID-19 samples took place in the United States, Italy and Spain. Sources were T cells, B-cell-depleted T cells, or PBMCs; the material itself was cDNA or gDNA.

How the authors handled the data: Amplification with reference gene primers provided the estimates of nucleated cell counts. Generated by immunoSEQ multiplex PCR, the TCRdb table keeps only in-frame clones and is missing some. D and trimming come from the DNA, and the V and J calls and clone size come from that table. This table holds about 140,000 clones, 75% to 90% found once. The CDR3 length is 13 residues. From germline, CDR1 is MNHNY and CDR2 SVGAGI (reference sequence). With 6 bases clipped from V and 6 bases from J, the junction kept 7 bases outside the gene matches. This clone has ten or more counts.

This TCR derives from a man in his fifties with active COVID-19. The sequenced material came from peripheral blood. This sequence joins TRBV6-6 and TRBJ1-2, with TRBD1 matching 7 bases. The CDR3 spells CASSRTGVDGYTF. In DNA form, the CDR3 reads TGTGCCAGCAGCCGAACAGGGGTAGATGGCTACACCTTC.